The rows below give T cell receptor beta chains drawn from one sample of a study of OX40 agonist ivuxolimab in advanced cancers. The assay was immunoSEQ multiplex PCR, and TCRdb's table has in-frame clones only and misses some. The sample gives more than 30,000 clones, roughly 89% of which show up once; 8.5% to 9.5% is in the top ten. Sequences were derived from CD4+ or CD8+ T cells sorted from blood, sampled in a trial of the OX40 agonist ivuxolimab. The receptors originated from an adult with an advanced solid tumor such as melanoma, head and neck, liver or kidney cancer. Each CDR3 is given with its conserved first and last residue.

v_gene,j_gene,len,CDR3aa
TRBV4-3,TRBJ2-7,16,CASSQTAGTGSYEQYF
TRBV2,TRBJ1-2,12,CASSAGTMGYTF
TRBV29-1,TRBJ2-3,14,CSVEGASGRPPQYF
TRBV6-6,TRBJ2-7,15,CASSGGPAGRGEQYF
TRBV5-1,TRBJ2-5,13,CASSFGGGETQYF
TRBV7-2,TRBJ2-1,11,CASSSGGEQFF
TRBV5-1,TRBJ1-1,14,CASSTGTGYTEAFF
TRBV7-8,TRBJ2-1,14,CASSLVLAGYEQFF
TRBV5-4,TRBJ2-6,20,CASSPGSFGRGLSGANVLTF
TRBV10-3,TRBJ1-3,15,CALSPQGRSGNTIYF
TRBV19,TRBJ2-7,17,CASSARTSGRAAHEQYF
TRBV5-4,TRBJ2-3,15,CASSFTGGGTDTQYF
TRBV15,TRBJ1-5,13,CATSREGSQPQHF
TRBV7-2,TRBJ2-7,15,CASSLVGSNYNEQYF
TRBV18,TRBJ2-6,17,CASSPRDRVSGANVLTF
TRBV30,-,17,CAWTKKGLDRLGDEQYF